One sample yielded the 15 T cell receptor beta chains listed below, sequenced in a study of Graves' ophthalmopathy and Graves' hyperthyroidism. Amplified material comprised TCR beta CDR3 regions derived from RNA transcripts. In the first round, RT-PCR was carried out with HTBI primers, and a multiplex PCR formed the second round. Using its own MiXCR run on the multiplex PCR reads, TCRdb lists one record per CDR3 protein. The sample lists over a million distinct CDR3 sequences; about 35% were seen once. Sequenced: peripheral blood or thyroid tissue (not recorded which). These receptors all come from an adult man with Graves' hyperthyroidism.

This clonotype was observed many times. This sequence joins TRBV14 and TRBJ1-1; unclear D gene. CDR3 length: 14 residues. With 3 bases removed from V and 5 bases from J, the gap between germline ends came to 13 bases. Germline V gives CDR1 SGHDN, CDR2 FVKESK. CDR3 coding DNA: TGTGCCAGCAGCCACTTGGCCGTCGGAACTGAAGCTTTCTTT. Encoded protein: CASSHLAVGTEAFF.

Regarding this clonotype: Since a much larger clone is just one base distant, this may be a read error. The chain is built from TRBV29-1 and TRBJ2-7; D may match TRBD1 or TRBD2 (5 bases each). The germline CDR1 and CDR2 sequences are SQVTM and ANQGSEA. This CDR3 is 16 amino acids long. Trimming stripped 5 bases from V and 6 bases from J, with 26 bases between. The CDR3 DNA sequence: TGCAGCGTTTTTGGGATACCGGGACCGGGGTCGCGCGAGCAGTACTTC. Translation: CSVFGIPGPGSREQYF.

The sample holds a few counts of this clonotype. The chain joins TRBV5-1 to TRBJ2-2, with 9 bases lining up with TRBD1. The CDR3 runs to 14 residues. The V segment lost 5 bases and the J segment 4 bases; nucleotides outside the gene matches: 3. Germline V gives CDR1 SGHRS, CDR2 YFSETQ. The chain's CDR3 is CASSSDRGTGELFF. CDR3 bases: TGCGCCAGCAGTTCGGACAGGGGCACCGGGGAGCTGTTTTTT. The variable domain in full, with the rest retrieved from reference TRBV5-1 and TRBJ2-2, is KAGVTQTPRYLIKTRGQQVTLSCSPISGHRSVSWYQQTPGQGLQFLFEYFSETQRNKGNFPGRFSGRQFSNSRSEMNVSTLELGDSALYLCASSSDRGTGELFFGEGSRLTVL.

This clonotype was seen a single time. A much larger clone sits a single nucleotide away, making a read error possible. The V call is TRBV5-6, the J call TRBJ2-5; TRBD1 might be the D (6 bases). Germline V lookup: CDR1 SGHDT, CDR2 YYEEEE. The CDR3 sequence is 11 residues long. The chain's CDR3 is CVSRTPGHQYF. The CDR3 nucleotides are TGTGTCAGCAGAACCCCGGGACACCAGTACTTC.

The gene calls are TRBV2 and TRBJ2-7, with TRBD1 matching 7 bases. With 6 bases clipped from V and 4 bases from J, the junction kept 15 bases outside the gene matches. The CDR3 is 16 residues long. The germline V gene has CDR1 SNHLY and CDR2 FYNNEI. CDR3 protein: CASSRHDRVLRYEQYF. DNA of the CDR3: TGTGCCAGCAGCCGTCATGACAGGGTTCTTCGGTACGAGCAGTACTTC.

With regard to this clonotype: One end of the junction does not line up with germline, which may come from a read error. This chain uses TRBV5-1 with TRBJ2-6, with TRBD2 matching 7 bases. CDR3 length: 16 residues. From germline, CDR1 is SGHRS and CDR2 YFSETQ. CDR3: CASSLAGSGGANVLTF. The DNA of the CDR3 is TGTGCCAGCAGCTTGGCGGGTAGCGGGGGGGCCAACGTCCTGACTTTC.

There are many counts of this clonotype. The chain carries TRBV7-2 and TRBJ2-7; the match to TRBD1 covers 7 bases. V trimming: 1 base; J trimming: 2 bases; junction bases outside the gene matches: 11. The CDR3 is 17 residues long. CDR1 is SGHTA, CDR2 FQGNSA, per germline. The CDR3 bases are TGTGCCAGCAGCTTAGGCAGCGGCAGGGGGAAAACCTACGAGCAGTACTTC. The encoded protein is CASSLGSGRGKTYEQYF.

This clonotype was detected ten times or more. J is TRBJ2-5 and V is TRBV10-2; D not resolved. Germline values: CDR1 WSHSY, CDR2 SAAADI. Trimming cost V 0 bases and J 1 base, with 15 bases left between them. The CDR3 consists of 17 residues. CDR3 in DNA: TGCGCCAGCAGTGAGTCGAAAAGGAGAGACCTCCAAGAGACCCAGTACTTC. Translating gives CASSESKRRDLQETQYF.

For this clonotype: Compared with germline, one end of the junction differs, possibly owing to a read error. CDR3 nucleotide sequence: TGCGCCAGCAGCGCGGACGGTGTCAATCAGCCCCGGCATTTT. It is translated as CASSADGVNQPRHF. This chain uses TRBV5-1 with TRBJ1-5; D gene uncertain. CDR1 is SGHRS and CDR2 is YFSETQ in the germline V gene. This CDR3 comprises 14 residues. Supplemented by reference TRBV5-1 and TRBJ1-5, the full variable domain reads KAGVTQTPRYLIKTRGQQVTLSCSPISGHRSVSWYQQTPGQGLQFLFEYFSETQRNKGNFPGRFSGRQFSNSRSEMNVSTLELGDSALYLCASSADGVNQPRHFGDGTRLSIL.

CDR3 region: CASAGTGSYEQYF. In DNA, the CDR3 is TGTGCCAGCGCCGGGACAGGCTCCTACGAGCAGTACTTC. The chain links TRBV7-9 to TRBJ2-7; TRBD1 aligns across 8 bases. From germline, CDR1 is SEHNR and CDR2 FQNEAQ (reference sequence). The CDR3 loop spans 13 amino acids. V lost 8 bases and J lost 0; bases outside the gene matches: 3.

This clonotype was seen a few times. The CDR3 reads CSASADRASTDTQYF. CDR3 sequence (DNA): TGCAGTGCTAGCGCCGACAGGGCGAGCACAGATACGCAGTATTTT. The rearrangement joins TRBV20-1 to TRBJ2-3; 7 nucleotides agree with TRBD1. J was trimmed by 0 bases and V by 3 bases; bases with no gene match: 6. Germline assignment: CDR1 DFQATT and CDR2 SNEGSKA (reference sequence). This CDR3 has 15 amino acids.

This clonotype showed up many times. The J gene is TRBJ1-1, the V gene TRBV19, with D possibly being TRBD1 (5 bases). Trimming left V 6 bases short and J 1 base short, with 12 bases between. The length of the CDR3 is 14 residues. Looked up from germline, CDR1 is LNHDA and CDR2 is SQIVND (reference sequence). CDR3 residues: CASRQGVANTEAFF. For the CDR3, the DNA is TGTGCCAGTAGGCAGGGAGTTGCGAACACTGAAGCTTTCTTT.

Notes on this clonotype: One end of the junction varies from germline; a read error may be responsible. The genes are TRBV20-1 and TRBJ1-3; possible D gene TRBD1, 6 bases. The CDR3 length is 16 residues. Looked up from germline, CDR1 is DFQATT and CDR2 is SNEGSKA (reference sequence). This chain's CDR3 is CSSRGSTGNRGNTIYF. CDR3 DNA: TGCAGTTCTAGAGGCTCCACAGGGAATAGAGGAAACACCATATATTTT.

This sequence joins TRBV29-1 and TRBJ1-6; D might be TRBD1 (6 bases). CDR1 and CDR2 (germline): SQVTM, ANQGSEA. V was clipped by 4 bases and J by 15 bases, with 22 bases between them. CDR3 length: 14 residues. CDR3 loop: CSVVPRQDHEVLHF. The CDR3 DNA reads TGCAGCGTTGTCCCCCGACAGGACCATGAAGTCCTCCACTTT.

The sample holds many counts of this clonotype. The chain is built from TRBV2 and TRBJ1-2, with D possibly matching TRBD1 (5 bases). V shed 4 bases and J shed 5 bases, with 11 bases lying between them. CDR3 length: 13 residues. Germline V CDR1 and CDR2: SNHLY, FYNNEI. CDR3 loop: CASSGDRRYGYTF. CDR3 sequence (DNA): TGTGCCAGCAGTGGGGACCGCCGGTATGGCTACACCTTC.